The entry that follows covers one T cell receptor (beta chain) sequence. With 0 bases clipped from V and 2 bases from J, the junction kept 13 bases outside the gene matches. Germline V gene data show CDR1 as SGHAT and CDR2 as FQNNGV. The CDR3 extends over 20 amino acids. In the source study's methods: Estimation of nucleated cell counts relied on the amplification of reference gene primers. Repertoires were generated with immunoSEQ multiplex PCR, while TCRdb's copy carries only in-frame clones and drops some. The V and J calls and clone size come from that table; D and trimming were worked out from the DNA. The data show more than 100,000 clones, with less than 90% seen just once and about an eighth held by the top ten. This sample is drawn from a study of blood T cell repertoires in COVID-19. Looking at the study overall: Researchers got acute and convalescent COVID-19 samples from the United States, Italy and Spain. PBMCs, B-cell-depleted T cells, or T cells provided the cDNA or gDNA that made up the material.

The sample taken for sequencing was peripheral blood. This receptor was obtained from a woman in her thirties who had recovered from COVID-19. The chain couples TRBV11-2 to TRBJ2-1, with TRBD2 matching over 10 bases. CDR3 coding DNA: TGTGCCAGCAGCTTAGACCAGCGGGGGGGCCGGTTAAAGGCCTACAATGAGCAGTTCTTC. Protein product: CASSLDQRGGRLKAYNEQFF.